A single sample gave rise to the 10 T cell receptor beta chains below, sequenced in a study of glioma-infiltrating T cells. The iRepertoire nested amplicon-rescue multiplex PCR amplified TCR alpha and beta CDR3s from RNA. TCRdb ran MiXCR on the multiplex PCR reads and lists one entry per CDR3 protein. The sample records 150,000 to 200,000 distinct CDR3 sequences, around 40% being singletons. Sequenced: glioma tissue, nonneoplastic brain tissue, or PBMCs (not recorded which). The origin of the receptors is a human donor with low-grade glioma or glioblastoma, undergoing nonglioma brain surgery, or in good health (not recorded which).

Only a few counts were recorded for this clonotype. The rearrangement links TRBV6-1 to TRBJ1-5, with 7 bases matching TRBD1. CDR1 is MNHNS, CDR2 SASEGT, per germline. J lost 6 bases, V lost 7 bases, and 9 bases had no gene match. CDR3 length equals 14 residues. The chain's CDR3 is CASIGARGPQPQHF. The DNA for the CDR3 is TGTGCCAGCATTGGCGCTAGGGGGCCTCAGCCCCAGCATTTT.

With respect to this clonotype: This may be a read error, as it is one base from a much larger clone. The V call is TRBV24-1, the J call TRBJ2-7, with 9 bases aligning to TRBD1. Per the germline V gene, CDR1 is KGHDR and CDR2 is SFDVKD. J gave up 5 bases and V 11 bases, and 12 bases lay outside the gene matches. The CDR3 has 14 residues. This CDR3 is CASSQGQGSDEQYF. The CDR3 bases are TGTGCCAGCAGCCAGGGACAGGGCAGCGACGAGCAGTACTTC.

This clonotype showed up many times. The CDR3 loop reads CSASPAGSYNEQFF. In DNA form, the CDR3 reads TGCAGTGCTAGTCCTGCGGGTTCCTACAATGAGCAGTTCTTC. The rearrangement links TRBV20-1 to TRBJ2-1; possibly TRBD2 for D (5 bases). V was clipped by 3 bases and J by 1 base, with 10 bases between them. Germline CDR1 DFQATT, CDR2 SNEGSKA (reference sequence). This CDR3 contains 14 residues.

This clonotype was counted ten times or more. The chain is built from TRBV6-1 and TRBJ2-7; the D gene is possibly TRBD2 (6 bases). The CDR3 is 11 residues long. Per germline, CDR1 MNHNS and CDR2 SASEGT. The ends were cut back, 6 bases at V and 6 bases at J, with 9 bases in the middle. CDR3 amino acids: CASSRLGEQYF. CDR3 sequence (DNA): TGTGCCAGCAGCCGACTAGGCGAGCAGTACTTC.

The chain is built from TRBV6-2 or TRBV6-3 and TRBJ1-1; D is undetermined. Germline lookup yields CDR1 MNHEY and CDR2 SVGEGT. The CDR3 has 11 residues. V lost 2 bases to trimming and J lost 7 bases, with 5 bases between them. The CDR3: CASSYGCEAFF. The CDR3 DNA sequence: TGTGCCAGCAGTTACGGGTGTGAAGCTTTCTTT.

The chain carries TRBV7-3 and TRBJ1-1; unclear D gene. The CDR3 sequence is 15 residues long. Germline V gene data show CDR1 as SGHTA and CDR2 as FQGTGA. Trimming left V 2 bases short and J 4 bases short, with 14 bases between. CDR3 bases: TGTGCCAGCAGCTTATCCCCCGCCGGTAGCACTGAAGCTTTCTTT. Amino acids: CASSLSPAGSTEAFF.

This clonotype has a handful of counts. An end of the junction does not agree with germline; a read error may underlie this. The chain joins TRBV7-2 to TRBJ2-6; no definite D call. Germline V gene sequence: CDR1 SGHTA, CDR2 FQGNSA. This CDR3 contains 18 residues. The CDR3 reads CASSPAPRQSSGANVLTF. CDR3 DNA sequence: TGTGCCAGCAGCCCGGCCCCCAGGCAGAGTTCTGGAGCCAACGTCCTGACTTTC.

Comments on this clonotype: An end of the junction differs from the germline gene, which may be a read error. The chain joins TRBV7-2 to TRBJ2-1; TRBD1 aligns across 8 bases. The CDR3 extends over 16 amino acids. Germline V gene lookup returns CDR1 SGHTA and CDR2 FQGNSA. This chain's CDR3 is CASSLVTGERSNERFF. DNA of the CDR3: TGTGCCAGCAGCTTAGTGACAGGGGAAAGGAGCAATGAGCGGTTCTTC. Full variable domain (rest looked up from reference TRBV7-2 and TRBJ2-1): GAGVSQSPSNKVTEKGKDVELRCDPISGHTALYWYRQSLGQGLEFLIYFQGNSAPDKSGLPSDRFSAERTGGSVSTLTIQRTQQEDSAVYLCASSLVTGERSNERFFGPGTRLTVL.

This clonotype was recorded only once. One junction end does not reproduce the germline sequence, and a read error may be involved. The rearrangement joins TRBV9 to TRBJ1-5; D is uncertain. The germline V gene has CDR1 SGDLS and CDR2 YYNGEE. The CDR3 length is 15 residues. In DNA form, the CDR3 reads TGTGCCAGCAGCCCCGACGGATACCCCAATAAGCCCCAGCATTTT. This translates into CASSPDGYPNKPQHF.

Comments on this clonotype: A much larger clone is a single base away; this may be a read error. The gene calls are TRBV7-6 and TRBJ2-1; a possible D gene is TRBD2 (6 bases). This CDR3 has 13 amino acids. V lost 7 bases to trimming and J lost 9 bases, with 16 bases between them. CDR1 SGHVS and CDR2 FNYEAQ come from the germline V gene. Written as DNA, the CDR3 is TGTGCCAGCACCTCAAATCTAGCGTCTGAGCAGTTCTTC. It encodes CASTSNLASEQFF.